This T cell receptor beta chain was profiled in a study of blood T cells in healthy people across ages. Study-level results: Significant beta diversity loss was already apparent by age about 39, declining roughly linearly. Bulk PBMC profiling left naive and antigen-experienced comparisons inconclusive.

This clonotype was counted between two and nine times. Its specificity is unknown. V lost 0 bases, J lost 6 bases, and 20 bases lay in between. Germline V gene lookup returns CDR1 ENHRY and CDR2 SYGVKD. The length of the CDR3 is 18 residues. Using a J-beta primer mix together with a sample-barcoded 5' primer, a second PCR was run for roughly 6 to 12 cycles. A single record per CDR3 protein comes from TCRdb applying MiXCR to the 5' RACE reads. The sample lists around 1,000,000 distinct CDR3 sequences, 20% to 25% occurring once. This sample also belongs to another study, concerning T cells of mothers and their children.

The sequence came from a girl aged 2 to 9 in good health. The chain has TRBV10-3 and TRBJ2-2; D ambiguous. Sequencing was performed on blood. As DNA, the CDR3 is TGTGCCATCAGTGAGTCGGGCCTTTCCTACGGCTCCGCCGGGGAGCTGTTTTTT. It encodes CAISESGLSYGSAGELFF.